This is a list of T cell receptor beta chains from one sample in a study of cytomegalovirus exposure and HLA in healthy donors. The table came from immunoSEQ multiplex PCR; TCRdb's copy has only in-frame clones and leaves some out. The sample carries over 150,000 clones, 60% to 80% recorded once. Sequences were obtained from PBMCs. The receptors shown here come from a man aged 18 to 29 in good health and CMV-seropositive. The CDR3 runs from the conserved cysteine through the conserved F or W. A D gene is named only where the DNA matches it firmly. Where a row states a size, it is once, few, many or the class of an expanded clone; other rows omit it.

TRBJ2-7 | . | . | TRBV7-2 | TGTGCCAGCAGCTTCGTAGGGGGTACGACCTACGAGCAGTACTTC | CASSFVGGTTYEQYF
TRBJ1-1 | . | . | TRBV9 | TGTGCCAGCAGCGGGACAAGGCGCACTGAAGCTTTCTTT | CASSGTRRTEAFF
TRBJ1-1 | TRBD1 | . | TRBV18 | TGTGCCAGCTCACCTGGGACAGGGATGATGAACACTGAAGCTTTCTTT | CASSPGTGMMNTEAFF
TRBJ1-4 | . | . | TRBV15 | TGTGCCACCAGCAGAGACAGCGCTGAAAAACTGTTTTTT | CATSRDSAEKLFF
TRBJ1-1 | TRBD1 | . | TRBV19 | TGTGCCTCGGGACAGGAGAACACTGAAGCTTTCTTT | CASGQENTEAFF
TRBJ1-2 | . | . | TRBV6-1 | TGTGCCAGCAGCACCTCCTTGGGGGGTGATGGCTACACCTTC | CASSTSLGGDGYTF
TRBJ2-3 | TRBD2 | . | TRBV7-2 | TGTGCCAGCCTAGCGGGAGGGGCAGATACGCAGTATTTT | CASLAGGADTQYF
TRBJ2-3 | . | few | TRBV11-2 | TGTGCCAGCAGCTTAGGGACTAGCACAGATACGCAGTATTTT | CASSLGTSTDTQYF
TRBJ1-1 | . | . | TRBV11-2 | TGTGCCAGCAGCTTACAGGGGAGGGACACTGAAGCTTTCTTT | CASSLQGRDTEAFF
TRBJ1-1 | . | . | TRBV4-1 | TGCGCCAGCAGCCAAGATGGGTTGGGGCCCTTGAACACTGAAGCTTTCTTT | CASSQDGLGPLNTEAFF